This T cell receptor beta chain was sequenced for a study of Graves' ophthalmopathy and Graves' hyperthyroidism. CDR3 regions of TCR beta were amplified from RNA transcripts. After a first-round RT-PCR with HTBI primers, a second-round multiplex PCR was run. TCRdb re-derived calls from the multiplex PCR reads in MiXCR, one entry per CDR3 protein. There are around 1,200,000 distinct CDR3 sequences in the sample; 35% to 40% occur only once, and approximately 12% lies in the top ten. V was pared by 2 bases and J by 4 bases, with 18 bases of the junction left unmatched. The CDR3 contains 19 residues. From germline, CDR1 is MGHDK and CDR2 SYGVNS. This clonotype was counted ten times or more.

Sequenced: peripheral blood or thyroid tissue (not recorded which). This TCR came from an adult man with Graves' hyperthyroidism. The chain is built from TRBV25-1 and TRBJ1-2; 8 nucleotides match TRBD1. CDR3 nucleotide sequence: TGTGCCAGCAGTGAAACTCCCCGGACAGGGCGCCCAAACGGCTATGGCTACACCTTC. Encoded protein: CASSETPRTGRPNGYGYTF.